The rows below give T cell receptor beta chains drawn from one sample of a study of T-cell reconstitution after alpha-beta-depleted transplantation in children. MiXCR, run by TCRdb on the PCR reads, gives a single entry per CDR3 protein. The sample lists roughly 610,000 distinct CDR3 sequences, about 10% occurring once. Sequencing was performed on PBMCs from the stem cell graft donor, taken from the stem cell graft. These TCRs come from a human donor who donated a stem cell graft to a child with acute myeloid leukemia. CDR3s include the opening cysteine and the closing phenylalanine or tryptophan. D genes are given only for firm matches. Clone size appears in some rows only: once, few, many, or a class for an expanded clone.

many	TRBV12-3/TRBV12-4	TRBJ2-7	TRBD1	CASSSHRQGTYEQYF	TGTGCCAGCAGTTCCCACCGACAGGGAACCTACGAGCAGTACTTC
many	TRBV7-2	TRBJ1-1	-	CASSQDGLNTEAFF	TGTGCCAGCAGCCAAGACGGACTAAACACTGAAGCTTTCTTT
-	TRBV3-1	TRBJ2-3	TRBD2	CASSQDSGLAGTDTQYF	TGTGCCAGCAGCCAAGATAGCGGACTAGCGGGCACAGATACGCAGTATTTT
many	TRBV6-1	TRBJ2-5	TRBD2	CASRILAGGQETQYF	TGTGCCAGCAGAATACTAGCGGGAGGCCAAGAGACCCAGTACTTC
many	TRBV5-1	TRBJ2-3	-	CASGGDSGGDTQYF	TGCGCCAGCGGAGGAGACTCAGGAGGAGATACGCAGTATTTT
-	TRBV4-2	TRBJ1-3	-	CASSSGLQDSGNTIYF	TGTGCCAGCAGCTCCGGGCTCCAGGACTCTGGAAACACCATATATTTT
few	TRBV24-1	TRBJ2-1	-	CATSDLDSNNEQFF	TGTGCCACCAGTGACCTAGACTCAAACAATGAGCAGTTCTTC
-	TRBV30	TRBJ2-2	-	CAFHPSLTGELFF	TGTGCCTTCCACCCAAGTCTCACCGGGGAGCTGTTTTTT
many	TRBV27	TRBJ2-1	TRBD1	CASSLEGQGIHEQFF	TGTGCCAGCAGTTTAGAGGGACAGGGGATCCATGAGCAGTTCTTC
many	TRBV2	TRBJ2-4	TRBD2	CASSDPQGLAISKNIQYF	TGTGCCAGCAGTGATCCTCAGGGACTAGCTATTTCCAAAAACATTCAGTACTTC
few	TRBV28	TRBJ2-1	TRBD2	CASGTGTSRSRQFF	TGTGCCAGCGGGACCGGGACTAGTCGCTCTCGGCAGTTCTTC
few	TRBV27	TRBJ2-7	TRBD2	CASSPGLGLFYEQYF	TGTGCCAGCAGTCCGGGACTAGGTCTTTTCTACGAGCAGTACTTC
many	TRBV18	TRBJ2-7	-	CASSPGLADAYEQYF	TGTGCCAGCTCACCAGGACTGGCAGACGCCTACGAGCAGTACTTC
-	TRBV2	TRBJ2-7	-	CASISGGRGYEQYF	TGTGCCAGCATCTCCGGGGGCAGGGGCTACGAGCAGTACTTC